This T cell receptor (beta chain) emerged from a study of blood T cell repertoires in COVID-19 (dated by TCRdb to 2020 to 2022). Broadly, across the study: Samples from collaborators originated in the United States, Italy and Spain and spanned both the acute and convalescent phases of COVID-19. The prospective study material was composed of cDNA or gDNA derived from T cells, B-cell-depleted T cells, or PBMCs. The sample metadata nearly always contained a de-identified subject ID, COVID-19 status, age in years and sex. Where available, HLA class I and class II types were taken from metadata supplied by the sample provider and were not determined by assay-based typing. The dataset comprised deeply sampled blood TCRbeta repertoires from subjects exposed to, actively infected with, or recovered from COVID-19. The repertoires were made available in a free public database intended to serve as a resource for research on the immune response to SARS-CoV-2. The samples were drawn from the first 160 participants of the ongoing ImmuneRACE study and from 1,254 subjects provided by 6 global collaborators. The paper as a whole reports these results and caveats: How much clinical and demographic metadata was included differed by source and by participant, and the metadata was provided uncurated.

This clone came up a few times. Its antigen is currently not known. No base-level quality is on record; no much larger clone is a single base apart. In Seattle, one collaborating source enrolled patients while the infection was active and tracked those patients longitudinally over the course of disease. Each collaborating institution followed its own protocols to collect whole blood in K2EDTA tubes. For TCRbeta analysis, collaborators shipped samples as frozen whole blood, isolated PBMCs, or DNA extracted from either of those sample types. The immunoSEQ Assay, a bias-controlled multiplex PCR, was used to amplify TCRbeta CDR3 regions from genomic DNA. The original pipeline was this. The number of nucleated cells in each sample was estimated by amplification of reference gene primers within the assay. To quantify the absolute abundance of each unique TCRbeta CDR3 rearrangement, sequence reads were collapsed and filtered. For each sample, productive Simpson clonality was calculated as the square root of Simpson's diversity index over productive rearrangements. TCRdb limited this immuneACCESS table to in-frame rearrangements with V and J called. A share of clones is missing; checked studies link under half to unresolved V genes, and the rest is unexplained. The D gene and trimming were derived from the DNA, and the V and J assignments and clone size from that table. Here the sample has more than 300,000 clones; 89% occur a single time. The ten most abundant clones make up 1.5% to 2% of the sample.

The V end gives up 6 bases and the J end 10 bases, leaving 9 bases in the junction not matched to a gene. CDR1 and CDR2 were assigned from the germline V gene (reference sequence) as LNHDA and SQIVND. Counted from cysteine to phenylalanine, this CDR3 has 16 amino acids. Solely the CDR3 DNA is kept, with 48 bases framed from the first base. This receptor chain uses TRBV19 and TRBJ2-1; TRBD2 aligns with 16 central bases. This sequence originates from a woman aged 25-40 years with COVID-19, enrolled during active disease. Sequencing was carried out using peripheral blood. The base sequence is TGTGCCAGTAGCCATGGGACTAGCGGGGGGGCATCCGAGCAGTTCTTC. The encoded protein is CASSHGTSGGASEQFF.